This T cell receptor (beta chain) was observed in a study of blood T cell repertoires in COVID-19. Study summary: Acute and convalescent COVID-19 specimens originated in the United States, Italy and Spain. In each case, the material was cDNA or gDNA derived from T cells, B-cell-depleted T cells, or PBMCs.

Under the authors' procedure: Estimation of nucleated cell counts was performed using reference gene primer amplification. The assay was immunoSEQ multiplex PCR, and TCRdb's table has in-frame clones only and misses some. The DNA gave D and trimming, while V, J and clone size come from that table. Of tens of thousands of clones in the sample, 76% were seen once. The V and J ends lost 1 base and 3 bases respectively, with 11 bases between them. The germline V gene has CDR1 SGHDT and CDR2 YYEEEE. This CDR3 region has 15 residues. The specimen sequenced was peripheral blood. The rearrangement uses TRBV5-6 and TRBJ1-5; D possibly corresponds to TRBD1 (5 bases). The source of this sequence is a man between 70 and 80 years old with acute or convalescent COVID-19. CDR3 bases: TGTGCCAGCAGCTTGTATTCAGGGTTCAATCAGCCCCAGCATTTT. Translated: CASSLYSGFNQPQHF.